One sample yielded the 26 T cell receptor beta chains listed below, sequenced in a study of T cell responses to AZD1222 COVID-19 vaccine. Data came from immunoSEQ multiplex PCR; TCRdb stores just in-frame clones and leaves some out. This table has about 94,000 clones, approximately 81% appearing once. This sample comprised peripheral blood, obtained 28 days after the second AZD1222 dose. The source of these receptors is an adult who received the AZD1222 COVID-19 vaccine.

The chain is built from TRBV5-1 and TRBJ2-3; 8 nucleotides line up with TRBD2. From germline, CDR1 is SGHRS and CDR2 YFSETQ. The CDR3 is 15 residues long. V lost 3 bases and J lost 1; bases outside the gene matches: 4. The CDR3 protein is CASSWMTSGTDTQYF. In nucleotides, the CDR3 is TGCGCCAGCAGCTGGATGACTAGCGGCACAGATACGCAGTATTTT. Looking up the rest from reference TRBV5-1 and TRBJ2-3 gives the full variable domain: KAGVTQTPRYLIKTRGQQVTLSCSPISGHRSVSWYQQTPGQGLQFLFEYFSETQRNKGNFPGRFSGRQFSNSRSEMNVSTLELGDSALYLCASSWMTSGTDTQYFGPGTRLTVL.

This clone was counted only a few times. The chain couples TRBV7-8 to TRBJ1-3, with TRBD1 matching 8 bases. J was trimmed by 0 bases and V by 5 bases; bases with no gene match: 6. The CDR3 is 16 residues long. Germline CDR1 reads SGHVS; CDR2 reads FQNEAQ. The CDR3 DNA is TGTGCCAGCAGCCGGGACAGGTCTGGCTCTGGAAACACCATATATTTT. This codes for CASSRDRSGSGNTIYF.

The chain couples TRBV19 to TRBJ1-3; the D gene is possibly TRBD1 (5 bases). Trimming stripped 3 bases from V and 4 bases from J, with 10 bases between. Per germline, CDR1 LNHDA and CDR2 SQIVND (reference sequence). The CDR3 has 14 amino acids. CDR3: CASSIWGAGNTIYF. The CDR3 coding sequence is TGTGCCAGTAGTATTTGGGGCGCCGGAAACACCATATATTTT.

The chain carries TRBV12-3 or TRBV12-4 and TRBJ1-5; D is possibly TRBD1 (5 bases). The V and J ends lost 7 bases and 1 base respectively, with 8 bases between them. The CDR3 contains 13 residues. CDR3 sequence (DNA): TGTGCCAGCAATAGGGGAAGCAATCAGCCCCAGCATTTT. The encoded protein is CASNRGSNQPQHF.

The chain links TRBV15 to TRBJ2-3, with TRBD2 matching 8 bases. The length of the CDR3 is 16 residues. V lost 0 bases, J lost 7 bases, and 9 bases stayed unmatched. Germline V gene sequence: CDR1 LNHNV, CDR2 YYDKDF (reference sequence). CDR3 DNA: TGTGCCACCAGCAGAGATGAACGGGGGGGCTTGTATACGCAGTATTTT. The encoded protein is CATSRDERGGLYTQYF. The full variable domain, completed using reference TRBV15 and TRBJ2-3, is DAMVIQNPRYQVTQFGKPVTLSCSQTLNHNVMYWYQQKSSQAPKLLFHYYDKDFNNEADTPDNFQSRRPNTSFCFLDIRSPGLGDTAMYLCATSRDERGGLYTQYFGPGTRLTVL.

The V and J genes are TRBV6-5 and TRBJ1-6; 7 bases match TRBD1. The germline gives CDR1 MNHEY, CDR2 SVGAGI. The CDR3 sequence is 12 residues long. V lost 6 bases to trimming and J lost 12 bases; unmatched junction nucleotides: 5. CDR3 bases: TGTGCCAGCAGCCTCTACAGGGGACCCCTCCACTTT. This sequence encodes CASSLYRGPLHF.

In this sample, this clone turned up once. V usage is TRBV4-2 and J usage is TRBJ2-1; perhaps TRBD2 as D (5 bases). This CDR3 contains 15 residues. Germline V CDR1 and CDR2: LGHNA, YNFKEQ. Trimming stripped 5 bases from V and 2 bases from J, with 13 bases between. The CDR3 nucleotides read TGTGCCAGCAGCACGCGAGCGGAACCCTACAATGAGCAGTTCTTC. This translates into CASSTRAEPYNEQFF.

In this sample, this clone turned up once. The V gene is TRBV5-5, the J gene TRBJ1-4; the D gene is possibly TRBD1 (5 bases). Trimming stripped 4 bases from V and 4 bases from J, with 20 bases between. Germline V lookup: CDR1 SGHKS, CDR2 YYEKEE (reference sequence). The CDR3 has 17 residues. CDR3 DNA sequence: TGTGCCAGCAGCCCACCGGAGGCTGGGGCGCATAATGAAAAACTGTTTTTT. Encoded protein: CASSPPEAGAHNEKLFF.

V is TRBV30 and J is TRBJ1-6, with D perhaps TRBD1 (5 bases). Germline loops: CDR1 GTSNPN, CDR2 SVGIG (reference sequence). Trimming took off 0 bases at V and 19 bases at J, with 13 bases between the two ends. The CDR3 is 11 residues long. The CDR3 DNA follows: TGTGCCTGGAGTGTTGGGGCCTTTGGACACTTT. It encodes CAWSVGAFGHF.

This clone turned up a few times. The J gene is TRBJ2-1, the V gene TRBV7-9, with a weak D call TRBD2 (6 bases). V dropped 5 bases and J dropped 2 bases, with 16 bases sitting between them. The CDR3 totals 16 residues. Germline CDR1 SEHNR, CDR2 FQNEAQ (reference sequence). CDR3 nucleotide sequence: TGTGCCAGCAGCGCCCCCGGGAGATCGGCCTACAATGAGCAGTTCTTC. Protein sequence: CASSAPGRSAYNEQFF.

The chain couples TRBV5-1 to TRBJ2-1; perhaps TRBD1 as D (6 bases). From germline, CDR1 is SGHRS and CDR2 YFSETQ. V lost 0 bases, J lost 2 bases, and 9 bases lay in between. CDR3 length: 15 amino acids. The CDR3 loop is CASSLEDSTYNEQFF. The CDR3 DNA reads TGCGCCAGCAGCTTGGAGGACAGTACCTACAATGAGCAGTTCTTC.

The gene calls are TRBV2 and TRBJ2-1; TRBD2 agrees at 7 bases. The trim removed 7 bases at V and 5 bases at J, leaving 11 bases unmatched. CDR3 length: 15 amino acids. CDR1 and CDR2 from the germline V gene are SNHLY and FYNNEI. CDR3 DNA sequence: TGTGCCAGCAAAATATCTAGCGGACCGGACAATGAGCAGTTCTTC. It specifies CASKISSGPDNEQFF.

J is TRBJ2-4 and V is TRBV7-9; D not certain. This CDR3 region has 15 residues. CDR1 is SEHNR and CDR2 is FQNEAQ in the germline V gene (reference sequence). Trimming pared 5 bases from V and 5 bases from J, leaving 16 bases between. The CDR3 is CASSRVMSRQNIQYF. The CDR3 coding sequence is TGTGCCAGCAGCCGTGTTATGTCGAGACAAAACATTCAGTACTTC.

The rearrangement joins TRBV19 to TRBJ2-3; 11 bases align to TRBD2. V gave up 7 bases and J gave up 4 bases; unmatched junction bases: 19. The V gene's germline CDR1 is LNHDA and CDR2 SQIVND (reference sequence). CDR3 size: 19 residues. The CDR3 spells CASTEPAGLAEGRPDTQYF. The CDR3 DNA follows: TGTGCCAGTACCGAACCGGCGGGACTAGCGGAGGGGCGGCCAGATACGCAGTATTTT.

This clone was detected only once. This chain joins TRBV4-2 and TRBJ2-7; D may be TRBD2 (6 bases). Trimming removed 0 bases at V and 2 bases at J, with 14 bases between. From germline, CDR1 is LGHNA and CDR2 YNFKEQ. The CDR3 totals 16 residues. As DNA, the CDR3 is TGTGCCAGCAGCCAAGAGGTCGGGGCGGGGACCTACGAGCAGTACTTC. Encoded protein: CASSQEVGAGTYEQYF.

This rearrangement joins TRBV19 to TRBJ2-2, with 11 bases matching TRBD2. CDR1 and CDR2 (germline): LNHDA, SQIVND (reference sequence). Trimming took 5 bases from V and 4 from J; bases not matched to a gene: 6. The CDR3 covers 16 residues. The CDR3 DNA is TGTGCCAGTAGTCTCTTAGCGGGGGGGACCACCGGGGAGCTGTTTTTT. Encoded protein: CASSLLAGGTTGELFF.

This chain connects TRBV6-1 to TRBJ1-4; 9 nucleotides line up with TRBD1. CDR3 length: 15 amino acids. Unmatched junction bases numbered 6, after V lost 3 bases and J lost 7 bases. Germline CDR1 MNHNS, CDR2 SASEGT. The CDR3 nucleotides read TGTGCCAGCAGTGACCCGACAGGGGGGGGTGAAAAACTGTTTTTT. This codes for CASSDPTGGGEKLFF.

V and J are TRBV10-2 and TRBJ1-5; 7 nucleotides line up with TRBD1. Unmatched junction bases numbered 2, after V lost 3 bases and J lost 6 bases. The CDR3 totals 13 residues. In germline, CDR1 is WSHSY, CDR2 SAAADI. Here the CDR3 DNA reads TGCGCCAGCAGTGAAGGGGGCGGTCAGCCCCAGCATTTT. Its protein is CASSEGGGQPQHF.

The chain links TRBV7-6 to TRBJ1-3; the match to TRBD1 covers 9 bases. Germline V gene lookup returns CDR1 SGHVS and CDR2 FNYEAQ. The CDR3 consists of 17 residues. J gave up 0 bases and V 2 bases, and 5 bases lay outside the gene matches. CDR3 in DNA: TGTGCCAGCAGCTTAAGGACAGGGGCCTTCTCTGGAAACACCATATATTTT. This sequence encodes CASSLRTGAFSGNTIYF. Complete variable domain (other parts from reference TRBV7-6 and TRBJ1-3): GAGVSQSPRYKVTKRGQDVALRCDPISGHVSLYWYRQALGQGPEFLTYFNYEAQQDKSGLPNDRFSAERPEGSISTLTIQRTEQRDSAMYRCASSLRTGAFSGNTIYFGEGSWLTVV.

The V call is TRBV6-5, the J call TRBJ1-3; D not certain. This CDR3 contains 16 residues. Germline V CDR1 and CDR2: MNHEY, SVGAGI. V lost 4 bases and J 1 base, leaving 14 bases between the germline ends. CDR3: CASSSLHSSSGNTIYF. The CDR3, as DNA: TGTGCCAGCAGTTCTCTCCACTCCTCGTCTGGAAACACCATATATTTT.

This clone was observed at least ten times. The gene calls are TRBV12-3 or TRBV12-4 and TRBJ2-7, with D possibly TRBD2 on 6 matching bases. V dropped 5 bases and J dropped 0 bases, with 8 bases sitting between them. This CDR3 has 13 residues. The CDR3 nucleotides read TGTGCCAGCAGTCGGACTAACTCCTACGAGCAGTACTTC. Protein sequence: CASSRTNSYEQYF.

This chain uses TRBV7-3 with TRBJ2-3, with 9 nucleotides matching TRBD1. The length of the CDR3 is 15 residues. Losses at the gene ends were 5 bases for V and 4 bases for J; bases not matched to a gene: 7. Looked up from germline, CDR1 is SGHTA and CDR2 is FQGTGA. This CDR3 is CASSPTGGLSDTQYF. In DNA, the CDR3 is TGTGCCAGCAGCCCGACAGGGGGTTTATCAGATACGCAGTATTTT.

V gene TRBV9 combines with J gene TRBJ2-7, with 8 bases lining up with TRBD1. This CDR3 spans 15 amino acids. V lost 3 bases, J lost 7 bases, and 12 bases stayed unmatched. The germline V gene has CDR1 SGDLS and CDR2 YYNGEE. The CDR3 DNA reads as TGTGCCAGCAGCGGGGGGACAGGCCCAAGTAGGGAGCAGTACTTC. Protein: CASSGGTGPSREQYF.

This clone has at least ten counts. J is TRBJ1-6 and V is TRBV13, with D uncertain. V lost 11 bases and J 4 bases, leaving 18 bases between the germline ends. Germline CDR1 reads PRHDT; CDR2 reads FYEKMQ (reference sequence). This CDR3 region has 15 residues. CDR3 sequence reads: CASQAVGQYNSPLHF. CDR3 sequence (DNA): TGTGCCTCCCAGGCGGTGGGCCAATATAATTCACCCCTCCACTTT.

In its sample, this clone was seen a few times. The CDR3 is CASSRDRGAGELFF. In DNA, the CDR3 is TGTGCCAGCAGCCGGGACAGGGGGGCCGGGGAGCTGTTTTTT. This chain links TRBV7-6 with TRBJ2-2; 11 bases fit TRBD1. The germline V gene has CDR1 SGHVS and CDR2 FNYEAQ. The J segment lost 6 bases and the V segment lost 5 bases, leaving 2 bases of the junction unmatched. The CDR3 loop spans 14 amino acids.

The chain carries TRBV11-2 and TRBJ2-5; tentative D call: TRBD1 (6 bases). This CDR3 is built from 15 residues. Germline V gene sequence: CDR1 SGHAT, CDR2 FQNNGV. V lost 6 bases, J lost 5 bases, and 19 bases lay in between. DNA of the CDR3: TGTGCCAGCAGATCCGAGGTTGGGGGCCGGGAGACCCAGTACTTC. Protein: CASRSEVGGRETQYF.